Listed below are T cell receptor beta chains from one sample, sequenced in a study of brain T cells in children with intractable seizures. Assay: immunoSEQ multiplex PCR; the TCRdb copy retains only in-frame clones and omits some. In the table there are over 95,000 clones, under 95% of which are singletons. Sequenced material: peripheral blood, taken at surgery. The source of these receptors is a boy under two years old with hemimegalencephaly and intractable seizures. CDR3s include the opening cysteine and the closing phenylalanine or tryptophan. The order of the fields is J gene, V gene, D gene, CDR3 protein, CDR3 DNA. A D gene is named only where the DNA matches it firmly.

>TRBJ1-5|TRBV3-1/TRBV3-2|TRBD1
CASSQGGRGRSQPQHF
TGTGCCAGCAGCCAGGGGGGCAGGGGGCGCAGTCAGCCCCAGCATTTT
>TRBJ1-1|TRBV4-3|-
CASSLKRTGITEAFF
TGCGCCAGCAGCCTAAAACGTACAGGGATCACTGAAGCTTTCTTT
>TRBJ2-7|TRBV14|-
CASSPLRGHSSEQYF
TGTGCCAGCAGCCCACTGAGGGGTCACAGTTCCGAGCAGTACTTC
>TRBJ1-1|TRBV9|TRBD1
CASSATGTETTEAFF
TGTGCCAGCAGCGCGACCGGGACAGAGACCACTGAAGCTTTCTTT
>TRBJ1-6|TRBV5-1|-
CASTNRDLLNSPLHF
TGCGCCAGCACCAACCGGGACTTACTAAATTCACCCCTCCACTTT
>TRBJ1-1|TRBV3-1/TRBV3-2|-
CASSQDRAGSRGNTEAFF
TGTGCCAGCAGCCAAGATCGGGCAGGGTCGCGGGGGAACACTGAAGCTTTCTTT
>TRBJ2-1|TRBV11-2|-
CASSLGSYSEQFF
TGTGCCAGCAGCTTAGGGTCCTACAGTGAGCAGTTCTTC
>TRBJ1-5|TRBV27|TRBD1
CASSFRQGNQPQHF
TGTGCCAGCAGTTTTCGACAGGGGAATCAGCCCCAGCATTTT
>TRBJ2-2|TRBV5-1|TRBD1
CASSWTGNTGELFF
TGCGCCAGCAGCTGGACAGGGAACACCGGGGAGCTGTTTTTT
>TRBJ2-7|TRBV10-2|-
CASTSGIDQDEQYF
TGCGCCAGTACCAGCGGAATCGACCAAGACGAGCAGTACTTC